Sequencing of this T cell receptor (beta chain) was carried out in a study of blood T cell repertoires in COVID-19. As for the study in general: Acute and convalescent COVID-19 specimens originated in the United States, Italy and Spain. The analysed material was cDNA or gDNA that came from T cells, B-cell-depleted T cells, or PBMCs.

Germline lookup yields CDR1 SGHDT and CDR2 YYEEEE. This CDR3 region has 15 residues. V dropped 3 bases and J dropped 2 bases, with 15 bases sitting between them. Per the study methods: Quantification of nucleated cells was approximated via reference gene primer amplification. Sequenced by immunoSEQ multiplex PCR; TCRdb stores in-frame clones only, minus some. That table furnishes V, J and clone size, whereas the DNA furnished D and trimming. The data show 110,000 to 150,000 clones, 80% to 85% seen once. This receptor was obtained from a human donor in a cohort sampled during active COVID-19. The chain employs TRBV5-6 and TRBJ2-7; tentatively, D is TRBD1 (5 bases). Sequencing input: peripheral blood. The chain's CDR3 is CASSSDREWPYEQYF. CDR3 DNA sequence: TGTGCCAGCAGCTCCGACAGAGAGTGGCCCTACGAGCAGTACTTC.